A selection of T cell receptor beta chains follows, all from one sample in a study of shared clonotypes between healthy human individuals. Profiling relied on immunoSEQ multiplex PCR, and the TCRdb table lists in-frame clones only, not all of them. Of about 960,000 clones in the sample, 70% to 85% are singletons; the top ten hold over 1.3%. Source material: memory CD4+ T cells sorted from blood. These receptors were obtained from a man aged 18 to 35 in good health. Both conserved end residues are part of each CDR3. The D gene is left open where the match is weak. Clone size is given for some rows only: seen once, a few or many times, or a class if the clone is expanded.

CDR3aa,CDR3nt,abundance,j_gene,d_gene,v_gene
CSARQGETQYF,TGCAGTGCTAGACAGGGGGAGACCCAGTACTTC,-,TRBJ2-5,-,TRBV20-1
CASSSTNNEQFF,TGTGCCAGCAGCTCGACGAACAATGAGCAGTTCTTC,-,TRBJ2-1,-,TRBV11-3
CAWSGKGGNSPLHF,TGTGCCTGGAGTGGTAAGGGGGGGAATTCACCCCTCCACTTT,once,TRBJ1-6,-,TRBV30
CASSYRLRTSSVTGELFF,TGTGCCAGCAGCTACCGCCTAAGGACGAGCTCTGTAACCGGGGAGCTGTTTTTT,few,TRBJ2-2,-,TRBV5-4
CASSFTGPTKNTEAFF,TGCGCCAGCAGCTTCACAGGACCCACTAAAAACACTGAAGCTTTCTTT,-,TRBJ1-1,-,TRBV5-1
CASTGAGANVLTF,TGTGCCAGCACGGGGGCTGGGGCCAACGTCCTGACTTTC,few,TRBJ2-6,-,TRBV6-1
CASIKTTSDTDTQYF,TGCGCCAGCATTAAAACCACTAGCGACACAGATACGCAGTATTTT,few,TRBJ2-3,TRBD2,TRBV5-1
CASKGLPLTDTQYF,TGTGCCAGCAAGGGGCTACCCCTCACAGATACGCAGTATTTT,-,TRBJ2-3,-,TRBV2
CASSTRRLAGDEQFF,TGTGCCAGCAGCACCCGACGACTAGCGGGAGATGAGCAGTTCTTC,-,TRBJ2-1,TRBD2,TRBV7-9
CASSFRDRGSFATNEKLFF,TGTGCCAGCAGCTTTCGGGACAGGGGTTCCTTTGCAACTAATGAAAAACTGTTTTTT,once,TRBJ1-4,TRBD1,TRBV7-9
CAWRNTIYF,TGTGCCTGGAGAAACACCATATATTTT,-,TRBJ1-3,-,TRBV30
CASSPPGQGADTQYF,TGTGCCAGCTCACCACCGGGACAGGGTGCAGATACGCAGTATTTT,-,TRBJ2-3,TRBD1,TRBV18
CASSYSGVPLFEQYF,TGTGCCAGCAGTTACTCTGGCGTGCCCCTTTTCGAGCAGTACTTC,-,TRBJ2-7,-,TRBV6-5
CASLSGVNEQYF,TGTGCCAGCCTGTCCGGGGTCAACGAGCAGTACTTC,few,TRBJ2-7,-,TRBV28
CASSRPGTGSYEQYF,TGTGCCAGCAGTAGACCCGGGACAGGGTCATACGAGCAGTACTTC,-,TRBJ2-7,TRBD1,TRBV6-1
CASSWQGTGQMGAFF,TGTGCCAGCAGTTGGCAGGGGACAGGACAAATGGGGGCTTTCTTT,-,TRBJ1-1,TRBD1,TRBV28